Each of the 19 T cell receptor beta chains below was sequenced from the same sample in a study of tumor-infiltrating lymphocytes in primary liver carcinoma (dated by TCRdb to 2017 to 2019). The sequencing machine was an Illumina HiSeq 2500. A constant-region primer and ProtoScript II reverse transcriptase were used to reverse-transcribe TCRbeta-specific cDNA from approximately 450 ng total RNA. TCRbeta libraries were built with three nested multiplex PCR rounds, a slightly modified ARM-PCR procedure. The first two PCR rounds used multiplex TRBV1-TRBV30 forward primers with a Cbeta reverse primer, each for approximately 11 cycles. The public reads were run again by TCRdb, first through fastp at Q25 and then through MiXCR, and only productive beta chains were kept. Rows are unified per CDR3 protein, each entry keeping the most common DNA and genes. The sample has some 46,000 distinct CDR3 sequences on record, roughly 74% of them singletons. Jointly, the top ten make up roughly 38% of the sample.

Without any cell sorting, total RNA and DNA were extracted together from around 20-30 mg of bulk tissue using the AllPrep DNA/RNA mini kit. Sequenced input: tumor-adjacent normal liver tissue. The origin of the receptors is a woman in her twenties or thirties with primary liver carcinoma and hepatitis B virus infection.

The sample holds many counts of this clonotype. The V gene is TRBV29-1, the J gene TRBJ2-1, with TRBD2 matching over 9 bases. The CDR3 is made up of 16 amino acids. The germline V gene has CDR1 SQVTM and CDR2 ANQGSEA. With 6 bases clipped from V and 0 bases from J, the junction kept 9 bases outside the gene matches. The CDR3 is CSVEGLAGSSYNEQFF. The CDR3 DNA follows: TGCAGCGTGGAGGGGCTAGCGGGGAGCTCCTACAATGAGCAGTTCTTC.

This clonotype occurred many times. The chain links TRBV5-6 to TRBJ2-3; the D is unclear. Germline CDR1 SGHDT, CDR2 YYEEEE. The CDR3 has 17 residues. Trimming cost V 0 bases and J 0 bases, with 14 bases left between them. Here the CDR3 reads CASSLVVRTSSTDTQYF. CDR3 in DNA: TGTGCCAGCAGCTTGGTTGTGCGGACCTCTAGCACAGATACGCAGTATTTT.

Turning to this clonotype: One end of the junction does not line up with germline, which may come from a read error. The chain has TRBV5-4 and TRBJ2-1; no clear D gene. The germline V gene encodes CDR1 SGHNT and CDR2 YYREEE (reference sequence). This CDR3 has 14 amino acids. This CDR3 reads CASSLYNSYDEQFF. CDR3 bases: TGTGCCAGCAGCTTGTATAACTCCTACGATGAGCAGTTCTTC.

On this clonotype: One end of the junction is discordant with germline, which a read error may explain. CDR3 loop: CASSEQGDSGSPPHF. The DNA of the CDR3 is TGTGCCAGCAGTGAACAGGGTGATAGCGGTTCGCCCCCCCACTTT. The chain recombines TRBV6-1 with TRBJ1-6, with D perhaps TRBD1 (5 bases). CDR1 is MNHNS and CDR2 is SASEGT in the germline V gene. This CDR3 has 15 amino acids.

This clonotype appeared many times. The rearrangement joins TRBV24-1 to TRBJ2-1, with unresolved D. This CDR3 contains 14 residues. Germline assignment: CDR1 KGHDR and CDR2 SFDVKD. Trimming cost V 1 base and J 6 bases, with 9 bases left between them. This chain's CDR3 is CATSDFVDRNEQFF. The CDR3 DNA sequence: TGTGCCACCAGTGATTTTGTCGACCGCAATGAGCAGTTCTTC.

This clonotype came up once. No conserved phenylalanine or tryptophan is present at the end of the CDR3, so a read error is the likely explanation. The V and J genes are TRBV11-2 and TRBJ1-1; D is undetermined. The V gene lost 8 bases and the J gene lost 8 bases, with 12 bases spanning the gap. Germline-derived CDR1 and CDR2 are SGHAT and FQNNGV. The CDR3 spans 11 residues. The CDR3 nucleotides read TGTGCCAGCTGCCCCGCGACAGAAGCTTTCTCT. Translated, it gives CASCPATEAFS.

With regard to this clonotype: The CDR3 end shows no conserved phenylalanine or tryptophan, and so a read error is likely. This rearrangement joins TRBV11-2 to TRBJ2-1, with TRBD2 matching over 9 bases. In germline, CDR1 is SGHAT, CDR2 FQNNGV. The CDR3 spans 15 residues. The CDR3 DNA reads as TGTGCTAGCAGCTTGTATGGCGGGAGGGCTTATGAGCAGTTCTCC. This gives the protein CASSLYGGRAYEQFS.

This clonotype has only one observation. One end of the junction fails to match germline, which may point to a read error. V gene TRBV29-1 combines with J gene TRBJ2-6; maybe TRBD2 (5 bases). Germline CDR1 reads SQVTM; CDR2 reads ANQGSEA. The CDR3 runs 15 residues. Here the CDR3 DNA reads TGCAGTGTTGAACGGGGAACCTCTGGGGCCAACGTCCTGACTTTC. This sequence encodes CSVERGTSGANVLTF.

Turning to this clonotype: A junction boundary mismatches the germline segment, possibly from a read error. The rearrangement joins TRBV6-2 or TRBV6-3 to TRBJ2-7; 7 nucleotides align to TRBD1. The CDR3 totals 16 residues. Germline V gene sequence: CDR1 MNHEY, CDR2 SVGEGT. This CDR3 reads CTSSYSGTASFYEQYF. DNA of the CDR3: TGTACCAGCAGCTACTCTGGGACAGCATCATTCTACGAGCAGTACTTC.

On this clonotype itself: This CDR3 fails to terminate in the conserved phenylalanine or tryptophan, so it likely reflects a read error. The DNA is omitted, as the CDR3 cannot be located on it reliably, and the CDR3 follows TCRdb's listing. The chain couples TRBV4-1 to TRBJ2-4; the table's D call, TRBD1, has no DNA check behind it. From its first to its last residue, the CDR3 has 16 amino acids. Per the germline V gene, CDR1 is MGHRA and CDR2 is YSYEKL. CDR3 protein: CASSPEVNRDTSKWYI.

Of note for this clonotype: A read error is likely, as this CDR3 ends without the conserved phenylalanine or tryptophan. The CDR3 here is CASRRPWTNTDTQYL. DNA for the CDR3: TGTGCCAGCAGGCGACCTTGGACTAACACAGATACACAGTATCTT. V is TRBV6-6 and J is TRBJ2-3, with a weak D call TRBD2 (6 bases). Per the germline V gene, CDR1 is MNHNY and CDR2 is SVGAGI (reference sequence). CDR3 size: 15 residues.

Concerning this clonotype: One end of the junction varies from germline; a read error may be responsible. The J gene is TRBJ2-5, the V gene TRBV6-5; D is uncertain. The CDR3 has 13 amino acids. The germline V gene encodes CDR1 MNHEY and CDR2 SVGAGI. In DNA, the CDR3 is TGTCCCAGCAGTTATGACGAGAAAGAGACCCAGTACTTC. Protein product: CPSSYDEKETQYF.

With respect to this clonotype: Just one base apart from a much larger clone, this may be a read error. CDR3 bases: TGTGCCAGCAGTGGACAGTTCACATATACGCAGTATTTT. Translating gives CASSGQFTYTQYF. The gene calls are TRBV28 and TRBJ2-3; possibly TRBD1 for D (6 bases). Germline CDR1 reads MDHEN; CDR2 reads SYDVKM. There are 13 residues in the CDR3.

This clonotype is a singleton in its sample. Sequence at one end of the junction differs from germline and may be a read error. The genes are TRBV29-1 and TRBJ2-2, with 8 bases that match TRBD2. Germline V lookup: CDR1 SQVTM, CDR2 ANQGSEA. This CDR3 is built from 18 residues. In DNA form, the CDR3 reads TGCAGCGTTGACGAGGGTACTAGCGGAGAGGACGGCACCGGGGATCTGTTTTTT. Amino acid sequence: CSVDEGTSGEDGTGDLFF.

Comment on this clonotype: The CDR3 carries no conserved terminal phenylalanine or tryptophan, so it likely arises from a read error. This chain joins TRBV29-1 and TRBJ2-1; maybe TRBD2 (6 bases). Trimming pared 6 bases from V and 5 bases from J, leaving 20 bases between. Per germline, CDR1 SQVTM and CDR2 ANQGSEA. The CDR3 runs to 15 residues. The CDR3 loop is CSVERRDRSHNEQFS. The CDR3 DNA reads TGCAGCGTCGAAAGGCGGGATCGGTCCCACAATGAGCAGTTCTCC.

On this clonotype itself: Sequence at one end of the junction differs from germline and may be a read error. V gene TRBV11-2 combines with J gene TRBJ2-1; D remains ambiguous. CDR1 and CDR2 (germline): SGHAT, FQNNGV. The CDR3 spans 13 residues. For the CDR3, the DNA is TGTGCCAGCAACTTAGGCTCCTACGGTGAGCAGTTCTTC. It yields the protein CASNLGSYGEQFF.

Notes on this clonotype: One end of the junction fails to match germline, which may point to a read error. The rearrangement links TRBV5-4 to TRBJ1-1; tentative D call: TRBD1 (6 bases). This CDR3 has 13 amino acids. CDR1 and CDR2 from the germline V gene are SGHNT and YYREEE (reference sequence). The CDR3 protein is CVSGTRGPTEAFF. For the CDR3, the DNA is TGTGTCAGCGGCACCAGGGGACCCACTGAAGCTTTCTTT.

This clonotype has only one observation. At one end, the junction sequence differs from germline, possibly due to a read error. V is TRBV4-1 and J is TRBJ2-7; D remains ambiguous. Germline V gene sequence: CDR1 MGHRA, CDR2 YSYEKL. This CDR3 has 18 amino acids. The CDR3 region has the DNA TGTGCCAGCAGCCAAGGTAGGGTCGCAGCGATTAGCTCCTACGAGCAGTACTTC. Amino acids: CASSQGRVAAISSYEQYF.

This rearrangement joins TRBV13 to TRBJ2-1; 8 nucleotides match TRBD2. J gave up 4 bases and V 9 bases, and 14 bases lay outside the gene matches. The CDR3 is 16 residues long. CDR1 and CDR2 from the germline V gene are PRHDT and FYEKMQ (reference sequence). DNA for the CDR3: TGTGCCAGAAACACCGGGACTAGTGGGGCATACAATGAGCAGTTCTTC. Protein: CARNTGTSGAYNEQFF. Full variable domain (rest looked up from reference TRBV13 and TRBJ2-1): AAGVIQSPRHLIKEKRETATLKCYPIPRHDTVYWYQQGPGQDPQFLISFYEKMQSDKGSIPDRFSAQQFSDYHSELNMSSLELGDSALYFCARNTGTSGAYNEQFFGPGTRLTVL.